Each of the 19 T cell receptor beta chains below was sequenced from the same sample in a study of blood T cells in healthy people across ages. Next came a second PCR, run for roughly 6 to 11 cycles, which used a sample-barcoded 5' primer along with a J-beta primer mix. TCRdb passed the 5' RACE reads through MiXCR, listing each CDR3 protein once. The sample shows around 1.5 million distinct CDR3 sequences, roughly a third of them seen only once. The sequenced material came from blood. The receptors shown here come from a woman under 40 in good health.

The V gene is TRBV5-6, the J gene TRBJ2-1; unclear D gene. The J call may not be correct, given that the DNA end is closer to TRBJ2-7. The CDR3 is 12 residues long. The germline V gene encodes CDR1 SGHDT and CDR2 YYEEEE. The CDR3 DNA sequence: TGTGCCAGCAGCTTGTATTGCGGCGAGCAGTACTTC. This encodes CASSLYCGEQYF.

This clonotype was picked up a small number of times. This rearrangement joins TRBV4-1 to TRBJ1-6, with a tentative D call TRBD1 (6 bases). Germline assignment: CDR1 MGHRA and CDR2 YSYEKL. The CDR3 loop spans 15 amino acids. Trimming cost V 6 bases and J 7 bases, with 16 bases left between them. The CDR3: CASSQKTGPNSPLHF. The CDR3 DNA follows: TGCGCCAGCAGTCAAAAGACAGGCCCAAATTCACCCCTCCACTTT.

This chain uses TRBV18 with TRBJ2-3, with 11 nucleotides matching TRBD2. Trimming cost V 3 bases and J 0 bases; bases outside gene matches: 5. The CDR3 has 17 amino acids. Germline values: CDR1 KGHSH, CDR2 LQKENI. CDR3 amino acids: CASSPSSGGPSTDTQYF. Here the CDR3 DNA reads TGTGCCAGCTCACCTTCTAGCGGGGGGCCGAGCACAGATACGCAGTATTTT.

The chain carries TRBV7-3 and TRBJ1-2; 10 bases match TRBD1. From germline, CDR1 is SGHTA and CDR2 FQGTGA. Losses at the gene ends were 5 bases for V and 4 bases for J; bases not matched to a gene: 7. The CDR3 consists of 15 residues. The CDR3 reads CASSPGTGDSYGYTF. Written as DNA, the CDR3 is TGTGCCAGCAGCCCCGGGACAGGGGACAGCTATGGCTACACCTTC.

This clonotype has at least ten counts. The DNA of the CDR3 is TGCAGTGCTAGAGTGCTAGCTGCAGAGACCCAGTACTTC. This gives the protein CSARVLAAETQYF. The rearrangement uses TRBV20-1 and TRBJ2-5, with a weak D call TRBD2 (5 bases). The CDR3 length is 13 residues. Looked up from germline, CDR1 is DFQATT and CDR2 is SNEGSKA (reference sequence). The ends were cut back, 1 base at V and 4 bases at J, with 10 bases in the middle.

Of note for this clonotype: Since a much larger clone is just one base distant, this may be a read error. V and J are TRBV11-2 and TRBJ2-7; D is unresolved. Trimming cost V 5 bases and J 7 bases, with 12 bases left between them. This CDR3 has 12 residues. Germline values: CDR1 SGHAT, CDR2 FQNNGV. This chain's CDR3 is CASSRWTEEQYF. CDR3 bases: TGTGCCAGCAGCAGGTGGACGGAGGAGCAGTACTTC.

The chain links TRBV6-1 to TRBJ2-1; unclear D gene. The germline V gene has CDR1 MNHNS and CDR2 SASEGT. V shed 11 bases and J shed 0 bases, with 11 bases lying between them. This CDR3 is built from 13 residues. CDR3 coding DNA: TGTGCCGGCGTCAGTAGCTCCTACAATGAGCAGTTCTTC. This translates into CAGVSSSYNEQFF.

About this clonotype: A read error may account for a junction end that differs from germline. The rearrangement joins TRBV6-5 to TRBJ1-6; possibly TRBD1 for D (6 bases). The CDR3 extends over 15 amino acids. Germline values: CDR1 MNHEY, CDR2 SVGAGI. The CDR3 DNA sequence: TGTGCCAGCCGCGCAACAGGGATTCGAGGTTCACCCCGCCACTTT. Its protein product is CASRATGIRGSPRHF.

In the case of this clonotype: One base away lies a much larger clone, so this may be a sequencing read error. The V gene is TRBV20-1, the J gene TRBJ2-3; D gene uncertain. The CDR3 is 14 amino acids. Looked up from germline, CDR1 is DFQATT and CDR2 is SNEGSKA (reference sequence). The V gene lost 0 bases and the J gene lost 7 bases, with 14 bases spanning the gap. CDR3 sequence: CSARDPTRSNTQYF. The CDR3 DNA follows: TGCAGTGCTAGAGATCCCACACGTTCAAATACGCAGTATTTT.

The chain carries TRBV20-1 and TRBJ2-1, with 7 nucleotides matching TRBD2. The CDR3 extends over 13 amino acids. The junction had 7 bases not matched to a gene; V was cut back by 0 bases and J by 11 bases. CDR1 and CDR2 from the germline V gene are DFQATT and SNEGSKA (reference sequence). The CDR3: CSARDSPGGKQFF. The CDR3 DNA reads as TGCAGTGCTAGAGATTCCCCCGGGGGGAAGCAGTTCTTC.

The chain has TRBV20-1 and TRBJ2-1, with TRBD2 matching over 8 bases. CDR1 DFQATT and CDR2 SNEGSKA come from the germline V gene (reference sequence). The V segment lost 6 bases and the J segment 6 bases; nucleotides outside the gene matches: 13. CDR3 length: 15 amino acids. The CDR3 is CSAPLKRGGLNEQFF. The CDR3 nucleotides are TGCAGTGCCCCACTTAAACGGGGGGGCCTCAATGAGCAGTTCTTC.

This clonotype appeared a few times. The J gene is TRBJ1-2, the V gene TRBV14; D is possibly TRBD1 (6 bases). CDR1 and CDR2 from the germline V gene are SGHDN and FVKESK. The V end was cut by 8 bases, the J end by 0 bases, with 10 bases between. The CDR3 is 13 residues long. The CDR3 protein is CASAGTPNYGYTF. For the CDR3, the DNA is TGTGCCAGCGCCGGGACACCTAACTATGGCTACACCTTC.

V is TRBV7-9 and J is TRBJ1-1; TRBD1 is a possible D gene (5 bases). CDR1 SEHNR and CDR2 FQNEAQ come from the germline V gene (reference sequence). V was trimmed by 5 bases and J by 0 bases, leaving 16 bases between them. The CDR3 has 16 amino acids. CDR3 bases: TGTGCCAGCAGCCCGTCCCTGACAGTTATGAACACTGAAGCTTTCTTT. Translating it yields CASSPSLTVMNTEAFF. The full variable domain, its missing parts supplied by reference TRBV7-9 and TRBJ1-1, is DTGVSQNPRHKITKRGQNVTFRCDPISEHNRLYWYRQTLGQGPEFLTYFQNEAQLEKSRLLSDRFSAERPKGSFSTLEIQRTEQGDSAMYLCASSPSLTVMNTEAFFGQGTRLTVV.

The J gene is TRBJ1-1, the V gene TRBV29-1, with D unresolved. This CDR3 comprises 12 residues. V lost 4 bases, J lost 8 bases, and 14 bases lay in between. Germline assignment: CDR1 SQVTM and CDR2 ANQGSEA. This CDR3 reads CSVGLDPTEAFF. CDR3 coding DNA: TGCAGCGTTGGGCTTGATCCTACCGAAGCTTTCTTT. The variable domain in full, completed from reference TRBV29-1 and TRBJ1-1, reads SAVISQKPSRDICQRGTSLTIQCQVDSQVTMMFWYRQQPGQSLTLIATANQGSEATYESGFVIDKFPISRPNLTFSTLTVSNMSPEDSSIYLCSVGLDPTEAFFGQGTRLTVV.

The rearrangement joins TRBV6-6 to TRBJ2-2, with a tentative D call TRBD2 (5 bases). Trimming pared 6 bases from V and 4 bases from J, leaving 12 bases between. The CDR3 sequence is 14 residues long. The germline gives CDR1 MNHNY, CDR2 SVGAGI (reference sequence). The CDR3 protein is CASSGVKGTGELFF. The CDR3 nucleotides are TGTGCCAGCAGCGGGGTCAAGGGCACCGGGGAGCTGTTTTTT.

This clonotype was picked up a small number of times. This sequence joins TRBV9 and TRBJ2-5, with D unresolved. Per the germline V gene, CDR1 is SGDLS and CDR2 is YYNGEE. This CDR3 has 15 amino acids. Trimming removed 0 bases from V and 0 bases from J, with 9 bases in between. CDR3 in DNA: TGTGCCAGCAGCGTAGACCAGACGTACCAAGAGACCCAGTACTTC. Protein sequence: CASSVDQTYQETQYF.

The chain joins TRBV24-1 to TRBJ2-3; 7 bases are shared with TRBD2. The CDR3 contains 13 residues. J was trimmed by 5 bases and V by 10 bases; bases with no gene match: 8. Germline values: CDR1 KGHDR, CDR2 SFDVKD. The CDR3 reads CATAAGEGDTQYF. The CDR3 nucleotides read TGTGCCACTGCCGCGGGAGAGGGAGATACGCAGTATTTT.

The V call is TRBV29-1, the J call TRBJ2-1; D is unresolved. The CDR3 has 12 amino acids. With 5 bases removed from V and 6 bases from J, the gap between germline ends came to 11 bases. Germline CDR1 is SQVTM and CDR2 is ANQGSEA. CDR3 nucleotide sequence: TGCAGCGTTTCGGACGGATCCAATGAGCAGTTCTTC. This codes for CSVSDGSNEQFF.

V is TRBV20-1 and J is TRBJ1-5, with D possibly TRBD1 on 6 matching bases. This CDR3 comprises 14 residues. Trimming took 1 base from V and 2 from J, leaving 9 bases between them. Germline CDR1 and CDR2: DFQATT and SNEGSKA (reference sequence). This CDR3 is CSARGGLGNQPQHF. The CDR3, as DNA: TGCAGTGCTAGAGGGGGGCTCGGCAATCAGCCCCAGCATTTT.